This TCR beta chain comes out of a study of T cell repertoires in cytomegalovirus infection. As for the study in general: It was recently identified HLA-C-restricted and well-studied HLA-B-restricted CMV epitopes that the study used.

Findings and limits, study-wide: There were HLA-C-restricted CMV-specific TCR beta clonotypes dominating the ex vivo response.

This clonotype appeared many times. Its antigen remains unidentified. The CDR3 is 13 residues long. V dropped 0 bases and J dropped 8 bases, with 10 bases sitting between them. The V gene's germline CDR1 is SGHTA and CDR2 FQGNSA. TCRdb re-called the reads with MiXCR, one entry per CDR3 protein. The sample lists about 890,000 distinct CDR3 sequences, approximately 31% occurring once. This receptor was identified in a human donor in good health (CMV status not recorded). Some clones in this sample may be carry-over from other donors' samples. This chain joins TRBV7-2 and TRBJ1-2; D is uncertain. Material: cultured CD8+ T cells from PBMCs, obtained from culture after CMV antigen stimulation. The CDR3 coding sequence is TGTGCCAGCAGCTTAGCACTGCAAGTCGGCTACACCTTC. Its protein product is CASSLALQVGYTF.